The 3 T cell receptor beta chains presented below share a single source sample, sequenced in a study of beta chain features in type 1 diabetes. Whole-study findings and limits: Shortening of TCRB CDR3s, moderate but significant, appeared in all four CD4+ subsets of Type 1 diabetes patients.

What these receptors recognize is not known. cDNA synthesis used the whole RNA isolate, giving expressed TCRB sequences. Sequencing used immunoSEQ multiplex PCR; TCRdb keeps in-frame clones, though not all of them. The data contain roughly 240,000 clones, approximately 25% of them singletons. Source material: naive CD4+ T cells from blood. The source is a woman aged 25 to 39 with type 1 diabetes.

CDR3 nucleotide sequence: TGTGCCAGCAACCAAGCGGGAGACCAAGAGACCCAGTACTTC. It yields the protein CASNQAGDQETQYF. The rearrangement joins TRBV9 to TRBJ2-5, with 8 bases that match TRBD2. J was trimmed by 0 bases and V by 6 bases; bases with no gene match: 4. The CDR3 is 14 amino acids. Germline assignment: CDR1 SGDLS and CDR2 YYNGEE.

This clone has a handful of counts. The chain carries TRBV28 and TRBJ2-7; D is perhaps TRBD2 (5 bases). CDR3 length: 15 residues. The V and J ends lost 4 bases and 0 bases respectively, with 13 bases between them. Per germline, CDR1 MDHEN and CDR2 SYDVKM. CDR3 in amino acids: CASSSKRTVSYEQYF. The CDR3 DNA reads as TGTGCCAGCAGTTCCAAGCGGACGGTCTCCTACGAGCAGTACTTC.

The CDR3 sequence: CASSLDGENTEAFF. CDR3 DNA: TGTGCCAGCAGCTTAGACGGAGAGAACACTGAAGCTTTCTTT. The V call is TRBV11-3, the J call TRBJ1-1; D gene ambiguous. The CDR3 totals 14 residues. Trimming removed 0 bases from V and 1 base from J, with 6 bases in between. Looked up from germline, CDR1 is SGHNT and CDR2 is YENEEA. Combining the CDR3 with reference TRBV11-3 and TRBJ1-1 gives the whole variable domain EAGVVQSPRYKIIEKKQPVAFWCNPISGHNTLYWYLQNLGQGPELLIRYENEEAVDDSQLPKDRFSAERLKGVDSTLKIQPAELGDSAVYLCASSLDGENTEAFFGQGTRLTVV.